The 12 T cell receptor beta chains given below trace back to one sample, sequenced in a study of T cell responses to AZD1222 COVID-19 vaccine. Only in-frame clones appear in the TCRdb table, and some are missing; sequencing was by immunoSEQ multiplex PCR. The sample holds around 130,000 clones, approximately 89% seen once. The source material was peripheral blood, sampled on day 0 of AZD1222 vaccination. These receptor sequences come from an adult in good health.

V is TRBV21-1 and J is TRBJ2-3; the table's D call of TRBD2 was not tested on the DNA. TRBV21-1 represents a pseudogene. This CDR3 is built from 15 residues. CDR3 sequence reads: CASSTSGRDGDTQYF. In DNA, the CDR3 is TGTGCCAGCAGCACTAGCGGGAGGGACGGAGATACGCAGTATTTT.

This clone appeared a single time. The chain joins TRBV28 to TRBJ1-2; 8 nucleotides align to TRBD1. The CDR3 length is 15 residues. V was clipped by 5 bases and J by 6 bases; unmatched bases: 11. Looked up from germline, CDR1 is MDHEN and CDR2 is SYDVKM. CDR3 DNA: TGTGCCAGCAGTCCGCTCAGGGGGCGGGAAGATGGCTACACCTTC. Translating gives CASSPLRGREDGYTF.

This chain uses TRBV3-1 (or the pseudogene TRBV3-2) with TRBJ2-1, with 8 bases aligning to TRBD2. CDR3 length equals 16 residues. Germline CDR1 and CDR2: LGHDT and YNNKEL (reference sequence). Trimming cost V 3 bases and J 4 bases; bases outside gene matches: 8. CDR3 in DNA: TGTGCCAGCAGCCAGATTGGGACTAGTGAGTACAATGAGCAGTTCTTC. Amino acids: CASSQIGTSEYNEQFF.

The chain employs TRBV5-5 and TRBJ1-3; D perhaps matches TRBD1 (6 bases). The germline gives CDR1 SGHKS, CDR2 YYEKEE (reference sequence). V was clipped by 4 bases and J by 0 bases, with 14 bases between them. The CDR3 has 16 amino acids. DNA for the CDR3: TGTGCCAGCAGCCCCTTCGACAGGCTCTCTGGAAACACCATATATTTT. It specifies CASSPFDRLSGNTIYF.

This rearrangement joins TRBV6-5 to TRBJ1-4; the D gene is possibly TRBD1 (6 bases). Germline values: CDR1 MNHEY, CDR2 SVGAGI. The CDR3 covers 16 residues. V was trimmed by 4 bases and J by 0 bases, leaving 12 bases between them. The CDR3 protein is CASSSHYRATNEKLFF. The CDR3 bases are TGTGCCAGCAGTTCCCACTACAGGGCAACTAATGAAAAACTGTTTTTT.

The genes are TRBV5-4 and TRBJ2-7, with D uncertain. V shed 4 bases and J shed 2 bases, with 10 bases lying between them. The CDR3 consists of 13 residues. The germline gives CDR1 SGHNT, CDR2 YYREEE (reference sequence). CDR3 sequence (DNA): TGTGCCAGCAGCCTGCCAAGGGCCTACGAGCAGTACTTC. This gives the protein CASSLPRAYEQYF.

CDR3 loop: CASSYQTGTYEQYF. The CDR3 coding sequence is TGTGCCAGCAGTTACCAGACAGGGACCTACGAGCAGTACTTC. The gene calls are TRBV6-5 and TRBJ2-7, with 7 nucleotides matching TRBD1. This CDR3 is 14 amino acids long. Germline lookup yields CDR1 MNHEY and CDR2 SVGAGI. V gave up 2 bases and J gave up 2 bases; unmatched junction bases: 3.

CDR3 bases: TGCGCCAGCAGCCAAGTATTGGGACAGGGGGTTCCAGAGACCCAGTACTTC. It specifies CASSQVLGQGVPETQYF. The genes are TRBV4-1 and TRBJ2-5; 11 bases agree with TRBD1. Germline V gives CDR1 MGHRA, CDR2 YSYEKL. The CDR3 contains 17 residues. V lost 1 base and J lost 4; bases outside the gene matches: 8.

In DNA, the CDR3 is TGCGCCAGCAGCCGAGACAGGGTTAAGTACTTC. Translated: CASSRDRVKYF. V usage is TRBV4-1 and J usage is TRBJ2-7; 7 bases align to TRBD1. The V segment lost 4 bases and the J segment 11 bases; nucleotides outside the gene matches: 5. The V gene's germline CDR1 is MGHRA and CDR2 YSYEKL. This CDR3 region has 11 residues.

V gene TRBV28 combines with J gene TRBJ2-7, with D hard to call. The CDR3 extends over 14 amino acids. Deletions cut 2 bases from V and 3 bases from J, with 11 bases between. Germline V gene sequence: CDR1 MDHEN, CDR2 SYDVKM. The CDR3 reads CASSLGRNHYEQYF. In DNA form, the CDR3 reads TGTGCCAGCAGTTTAGGCAGAAACCACTACGAGCAGTACTTC.

This clone was counted a few times. This chain uses TRBV11-1 with TRBJ2-1; 10 nucleotides agree with TRBD2. Unmatched junction bases numbered 9, after V lost 6 bases and J lost 7 bases. The CDR3 contains 15 residues. Germline CDR1 reads SGHAT; CDR2 reads FQDESV (reference sequence). CDR3 nucleotides: TGTGCCAGCAGGTCTCTAGCGGGAGTCTTGAATGAGCAGTTCTTC. It encodes CASRSLAGVLNEQFF.

This clone appeared once. The CDR3 here is CSASGRAGNSPLHF. In nucleotides, the CDR3 is TGCAGTGCTAGTGGCAGGGCGGGGAATTCACCCCTCCACTTT. The chain links TRBV20-1 to TRBJ1-6; D perhaps matches TRBD1 (5 bases). This CDR3 has 14 amino acids. CDR1 and CDR2 (germline): DFQATT, SNEGSKA (reference sequence). V gave up 3 bases and J gave up 7 bases, with 13 bases separating them.